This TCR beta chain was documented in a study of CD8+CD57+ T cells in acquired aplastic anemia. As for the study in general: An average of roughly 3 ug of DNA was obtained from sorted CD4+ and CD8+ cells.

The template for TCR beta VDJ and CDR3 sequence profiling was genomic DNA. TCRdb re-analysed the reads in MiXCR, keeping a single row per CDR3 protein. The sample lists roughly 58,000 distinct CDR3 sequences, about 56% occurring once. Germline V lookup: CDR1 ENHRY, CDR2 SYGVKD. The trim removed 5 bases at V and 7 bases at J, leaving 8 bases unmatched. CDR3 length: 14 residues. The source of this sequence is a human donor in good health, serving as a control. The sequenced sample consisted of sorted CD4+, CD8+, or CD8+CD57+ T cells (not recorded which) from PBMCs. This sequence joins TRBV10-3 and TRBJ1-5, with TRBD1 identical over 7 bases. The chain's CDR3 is CAISPDREGQPQHF. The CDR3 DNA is TGTGCCATCAGTCCCGACAGGGAGGGACAGCCCCAGCATTTT.